This TCR beta chain derives from a study of breast tumors, draining lymph nodes, adjacent tissues. Study observations and caveats: Tumor and nontumor repertoires were significantly more similar in luminal-like than in basal-like breast cancer. Tumor T cell lymph node origin was a supported hypothesis, not proven. The data were judged consistent with most tumor T cells coming from lymph node and expanding in tumor. Tumor TCR diversity was below lymph nodes but above nontumor tissue.

This clonotype was detected many times. Its target is not known. TCRdb called the multiplex PCR reads again in MiXCR, with one record for every CDR3 protein. This sample carries more than 50,000 distinct CDR3 sequences, roughly two fifths of them seen once, and the ten largest clones take about 8.4%. The germline CDR1 and CDR2 sequences are MNHEY and SMNVEV (reference sequence). The trim removed 4 bases at V and 0 bases at J, leaving 1 base unmatched. The CDR3 has 15 amino acids. The chain combines TRBV27 with TRBJ2-2; the match to TRBD2 covers 8 bases. The material sequenced was breast tumor tissue. The source of this sequence is a female donor with breast cancer. Some clones in this sample may be carry-over from other donors' samples. The CDR3 sequence: CASSWRGANTGELFF. CDR3 DNA sequence: TGTGCCAGCAGTTGGCGGGGGGCGAACACCGGGGAGCTGTTTTTT.